This record concerns one T cell receptor (beta chain) sequence. TCRdb's copy holds only in-frame clones and misses some; the assay was immunoSEQ multiplex PCR. Of 150,000 to 200,000 clones in the sample, about 88% were seen once. CDR1 and CDR2 from the germline V gene are WSHSY and SAAADI. This CDR3 has 14 residues. Trimming stripped 0 bases from V and 3 bases from J, with 6 bases between. This sample is part of a study of T cell responses to AZD1222 COVID-19 vaccine. Sequenced here: peripheral blood, sampled 28 days after the second AZD1222 dose. V and J are TRBV10-2 and TRBJ1-5; D call uncertain. This sequence originates from an adult who received the AZD1222 COVID-19 vaccine. In nucleotides, the CDR3 is TGCGCCAGCAGTGAGTCGAGCCACAATCAGCCCCAGCATTTT. Its translation: CASSESSHNQPQHF.